This T cell receptor (beta chain) was sequenced during a study of cytomegalovirus exposure and HLA in healthy donors. Turning to the study itself: For the approximately 390 genotyped donors, 80% to 90% fell within the Caucasian-associated ancestry cluster. Regarding the study as a whole: Earlier results showed most TCR beta V segments being productive about 87% or about 30% of the time.

V was cut by 5 bases and J by 1 base, with 8 bases left in between. The CDR3 loop spans 13 amino acids. Germline CDR1 is MNHEY and CDR2 is SVGAGI. 60 Vbeta and 13 Jbeta primers were used in PCR. Profiled with immunoSEQ multiplex PCR; TCRdb holds only in-frame clones, not every one. The repertoire holds about 140,000 clones, around 80% seen once, with approximately 9.7% in the top ten. On this clone itself: Its antigen is undetermined.

Sequences were obtained from PBMCs. The sequence derives from a woman in her fifties or sixties in good health and CMV-seropositive. The chain employs TRBV6-5 and TRBJ1-2, with D unresolved. CDR3 in amino acids: CASSRTDNYGYTF. The CDR3 coding sequence is TGTGCCAGCAGTCGTACAGATAACTATGGCTACACCTTC.